A single sample gave rise to the 26 T cell receptor beta chains below, sequenced in a study of early T cells in non-severe SARS-CoV-2 infection. TCRdb called the 5' RACE reads again in MiXCR, with one record for every CDR3 protein. In the table there are around 53,000 distinct CDR3 sequences, about 11% of which are singletons. Specimen: whole blood. These receptors originate from an adult who was a healthcare worker with PCR-confirmed SARS-CoV-2 infection or an uninfected control (not recorded which).

This clonotype was seen only a few times. The chain joins TRBV11-1 to TRBJ2-2; TRBD1 matches 7 bases. With V trimmed by 4 bases and J by 4 bases, 3 bases remained unmatched. The germline V gene has CDR1 SGHAT and CDR2 FQDESV (reference sequence). CDR3 size: 14 residues. CDR3 nucleotide sequence: TGTGCCAGCAGCTCCGGACAGGCCACCGGGGAGCTGTTTTTT. Translated, it gives CASSSGQATGELFF.

Only a few counts were recorded for this clonotype. The chain is built from TRBV7-9 and TRBJ1-5, with D hard to call. The CDR3 has 10 amino acids. The germline V and J ends were trimmed by 6 bases and 11 bases, with 8 bases remaining between them. Germline V gives CDR1 SEHNR, CDR2 FQNEAQ (reference sequence). The CDR3 region is CASRSQSQHF. The CDR3 DNA follows: TGTGCCAGCAGGTCCCAGTCCCAGCATTTT.

This clonotype was seen once. The J gene is TRBJ2-5, the V gene TRBV29-1; D unclear. V dropped 4 bases and J dropped 5 bases, with 8 bases sitting between them. Germline CDR1 SQVTM, CDR2 ANQGSEA. The CDR3 runs 11 residues. The DNA for the CDR3 is TGCAGCGTTGTCCCGGCGGAGACCCAGTACTTC. Protein product: CSVVPAETQYF.

With regard to this clonotype: Germline is not matched at one junction end, which may reflect a read error. The CDR3 here is CSSSRDRLRDKNIQYF. The CDR3 coding sequence is TGCAGTTCTAGCCGGGACAGACTACGGGACAAAAACATTCAGTACTTC. The V gene is TRBV20-1, the J gene TRBJ2-4; 7 bases agree with TRBD1. From germline, CDR1 is DFQATT and CDR2 SNEGSKA (reference sequence). The CDR3 loop spans 16 amino acids.

The V gene is TRBV7-2, the J gene TRBJ1-1, with unresolved D. V was trimmed by 5 bases and J by 4 bases, leaving 11 bases between them. There are 13 residues in the CDR3. Germline V CDR1 and CDR2: SGHTA, FQGNSA. The CDR3 DNA reads TGTGCCAGCAGCCCGGGCCCAGCCACTGAAGCTTTCTTT. It encodes CASSPGPATEAFF.

The chain employs TRBV5-6 and TRBJ2-3, with D possibly TRBD1 on 5 matching bases. Germline V gene data show CDR1 as SGHDT and CDR2 as YYEEEE. With 4 bases removed from V and 2 bases from J, the gap between germline ends came to 8 bases. The CDR3 runs to 13 residues. CDR3 nucleotide sequence: TGTGCCAGCAGCCCAGGGTCCACAGATACGCAGTATTTT. Residues: CASSPGSTDTQYF.

This clonotype was seen many times. The CDR3 protein is CASRREADGYTF. DNA of the CDR3: TGTGCCAGCAGGCGCGAGGCTGATGGCTACACCTTC. The chain employs TRBV28 and TRBJ1-2, with unresolved D. Germline loops: CDR1 MDHEN, CDR2 SYDVKM. V was pared by 6 bases and J by 6 bases, with 11 bases between. CDR3 length: 12 amino acids.

This clonotype was detected ten times or more. The V gene is TRBV6-5, the J gene TRBJ2-7, with D hard to call. Germline CDR1 MNHEY, CDR2 SVGAGI. The CDR3 spans 14 residues. V lost 0 bases and J lost 3, with 9 bases in between. CDR3: CASSYSPGFYEQYF. Written as DNA, the CDR3 is TGTGCCAGCAGTTACTCACCCGGCTTCTACGAGCAGTACTTC.

This clonotype has ten or more counts. The V call is TRBV28, the J call TRBJ2-1, with D perhaps TRBD2 (5 bases). Germline CDR1 and CDR2: MDHEN and SYDVKM. V shed 6 bases and J shed 10 bases, with 13 bases lying between them. This CDR3 has 12 amino acids. CDR3 region: CASSRAEAEQFF. DNA for the CDR3: TGTGCCAGCAGCCGAGCGGAGGCGGAGCAGTTCTTC. Complete variable domain (other parts from reference TRBV28 and TRBJ2-1): DVKVTQSSRYLVKRTGEKVFLECVQDMDHENMFWYRQDPGLGLRLIYFSYDVKMKEKGDIPEGYSVSREKKERFSLILESASTNQTSMYLCASSRAEAEQFFGPGTRLTVL.

This clonotype has just a few counts. J is TRBJ2-7 and V is TRBV7-2, with 12 positions matching TRBD2. After removal of 1 base from V and 3 bases from J, the junction contained 4 bases not matched to a gene. Germline-derived CDR1 and CDR2 are SGHTA and FQGNSA. This CDR3 spans 16 amino acids. The CDR3: CASSLVGTSGYYEQYF. The CDR3 nucleotides are TGTGCCAGCAGCTTAGTAGGGACTAGCGGGTACTACGAGCAGTACTTC.

A few counts support this clonotype. This chain connects TRBV7-9 to TRBJ1-2; D ambiguous. V was clipped by 6 bases and J by 8 bases, with 13 bases between them. This CDR3 is 12 amino acids long. Looked up from germline, CDR1 is SEHNR and CDR2 is FQNEAQ (reference sequence). The CDR3 here is CASSFSGGGYTF. CDR3 sequence (DNA): TGTGCCAGCAGTTTCAGCGGTGGCGGCTACACCTTC.

This clonotype turned up a few times. The chain recombines TRBV6-1 with TRBJ1-3; no definite D call. The germline V and J ends were trimmed by 5 bases and 4 bases, with 15 bases remaining between them. The CDR3 has 15 amino acids. Germline V CDR1 and CDR2: MNHNS, SASEGT. This chain's CDR3 is CASSWTLSGGNTIYF. Written as DNA, the CDR3 is TGTGCCAGCAGTTGGACGCTTAGCGGCGGAAACACCATATATTTT.

This clonotype showed up just a few times. The chain carries TRBV4-2 and TRBJ2-7; no clear D. The CDR3 spans 13 residues. V was shortened by 2 bases and J by 5 bases, with 10 bases between the two germline ends. CDR1 is LGHNA, CDR2 YNFKEQ, per germline. The CDR3 spells CASSQPDEDEQYF. The CDR3 bases are TGTGCCAGCAGCCAACCGGACGAGGACGAGCAGTACTTC.

This clonotype has a count of ten or more. The chain has TRBV7-6 and TRBJ1-1; D uncertain. CDR1 is SGHVS, CDR2 FNYEAQ, per germline. The CDR3 contains 14 residues. V lost 3 bases and J 1 base, leaving 9 bases between the germline ends. The CDR3 coding sequence is TGTGCCAGCAGCTTTGGACGGACGAACACTGAAGCTTTCTTT. This codes for CASSFGRTNTEAFF.

The gene calls are TRBV11-2 and TRBJ1-5; 11 nucleotides line up with TRBD1. V shed 3 bases and J 3 bases; nucleotides not matched to a gene: 4. This CDR3 is 16 amino acids long. Germline CDR1 and CDR2: SGHAT and FQNNGV. CDR3 DNA: TGTGCCAGCAGCTTCGGACAGGGGGCCTTCAATCAGCCCCAGCATTTT. Translating gives CASSFGQGAFNQPQHF.

This clonotype has a count of ten or more. The CDR3 DNA reads TGTGCCAGCAGCTCCGGGTCGAACACTGAAGCTTTCTTT. Encoded protein: CASSSGSNTEAFF. The chain employs TRBV11-2 and TRBJ1-1; D not resolved. This CDR3 spans 13 amino acids. Trimming removed 4 bases from V and 1 base from J, with 7 bases in between. Germline-derived CDR1 and CDR2 are SGHAT and FQNNGV.

This clonotype was observed at least ten times. The chain is built from TRBV6-1 and TRBJ2-1; D call uncertain. Germline V gives CDR1 MNHNS, CDR2 SASEGT. The CDR3 sequence is 13 residues long. V lost 5 bases to trimming and J lost 7 bases, with 12 bases between them. The CDR3 coding sequence is TGTGCCAGCAGTACAGACTTACTTAATGAGCAGTTCTTC. Residues: CASSTDLLNEQFF.

This clonotype was seen a few times. The CDR3 DNA follows: TGTGCCAGCAGTCCCAGGACAGGTTCTACCTACGAGCAGTACTTC. Its translation is CASSPRTGSTYEQYF. The genes are TRBV6-5 and TRBJ2-7; 7 bases are a match to TRBD1. This CDR3 region has 15 residues. V lost 5 bases and J lost 2; bases outside the gene matches: 9. Germline V lookup: CDR1 MNHEY, CDR2 SVGAGI.

In its sample, this clonotype was seen a few times. The rearrangement uses TRBV21-1 and TRBJ2-2; TRBD2, the table's D call, was not compared with the DNA. TRBV21-1 is flagged as a pseudogene. The CDR3 is made up of 14 amino acids. The CDR3: CASSKSSLPGELFF. The CDR3 coding sequence is TGTGCCAGCAGCAAAAGCAGCCTCCCGGGGGAGCTGTTTTTT.

This clonotype was seen more than once but under ten times. The chain couples TRBV7-2 to TRBJ2-7; tentatively, D is TRBD1 or TRBD2 (5 bases each). Germline CDR1 SGHTA, CDR2 FQGNSA. This CDR3 is built from 14 residues. Trimming took 5 bases from V and 3 from J, leaving 14 bases between them. This CDR3 reads CASSPGTEYYEQYF. CDR3 bases: TGTGCCAGCAGCCCCGGGACGGAGTACTACGAGCAGTACTTC.

The table lists this clonotype with a few counts. The chain uses TRBV19 and TRBJ2-3; D unresolved. CDR3 size: 13 residues. CDR1 and CDR2 from the germline V gene are LNHDA and SQIVND (reference sequence). The V gene lost 4 bases and the J gene lost 3 bases, with 8 bases spanning the gap. The CDR3 sequence: CASSSGSTDTQYF. CDR3 coding DNA: TGTGCCAGTAGTAGCGGTAGTACAGATACGCAGTATTTT.

The V and J genes are TRBV7-8 and TRBJ2-2; D not resolved. The germline V and J ends were trimmed by 1 base and 9 bases, with 12 bases remaining between them. This CDR3 has 14 residues. Germline-derived CDR1 and CDR2 are SGHVS and FQNEAQ. The CDR3, as DNA: TGTGCCAGCAGCTTAGTCCTAGTCCCCCGGGAGCTGTTTTTT. Translated, it gives CASSLVLVPRELFF. The full variable domain, rest sourced from reference TRBV7-8 and TRBJ2-2, is GAGVSQSPRYKVAKRGQDVALRCDPISGHVSLFWYQQALGQGPEFLTYFQNEAQLDKSGLPSDRFFAERPEGSVSTLKIQRTQQEDSAVYLCASSLVLVPRELFFGEGSRLTVL.

This sequence joins TRBV6-2 or TRBV6-3 and TRBJ2-7, with D uncertain. The CDR3 contains 13 residues. Trimming removed 5 bases from V and 5 bases from J, with 13 bases in between. In germline, CDR1 is MNHEY, CDR2 SVGEGT. In DNA form, the CDR3 reads TGTGCCAGCAGTGCGGCATGGGGTGACGAGCAGTACTTC. Protein sequence: CASSAAWGDEQYF.

This chain uses TRBV6-6 with TRBJ1-4; no reliable D call. The V end lost 2 bases, the J end lost 0 bases, and 7 bases lay between the germline ends. The CDR3 contains 15 residues. Germline V gene data show CDR1 as MNHNY and CDR2 as SVGAGI (reference sequence). In nucleotides, the CDR3 is TGTGCCAGCAGTTACCCCCCAGCAACTAATGAAAAACTGTTTTTT. This sequence encodes CASSYPPATNEKLFF.

This clonotype was seen repeatedly, ten times or more. This chain's CDR3 is CASSGTGTDQETQYF. CDR3 nucleotide sequence: TGTGCCAGCAGTGGGACAGGAACTGACCAAGAGACCCAGTACTTC. V is TRBV27 and J is TRBJ2-5; 8 nucleotides agree with TRBD1. The CDR3 is 15 amino acids. CDR1 is MNHEY, CDR2 SMNVEV, per germline (reference sequence). Trimming removed 5 bases from V and 0 bases from J; junction bases left unmatched: 5.

This clonotype was observed a few times. J is TRBJ2-5 and V is TRBV2; TRBD2 is a possible D gene (5 bases). The CDR3 is 15 residues long. Trimming took off 2 bases at V and 1 base at J, with 11 bases between the two ends. CDR1 SNHLY and CDR2 FYNNEI come from the germline V gene. Here the CDR3 DNA reads TGTGCCAGCAGTGAAAATATAGCGATCCAAGAGACCCAGTACTTC. It codes for CASSENIAIQETQYF.